The next 26 T cell receptor beta chains were all read from a single sample in a study of PD-L1 blockade in urothelial cancer. Specified time point: pretreatment peripheral blood. The method was immunoSEQ multiplex PCR; TCRdb's version includes in-frame clones alone and lacks a portion of them. The repertoire holds under 70,000 clones, more than 80% seen once, with 1.5% to 2% in the top ten. The material sequenced was PBMCs, taken around atezolizumab (anti-PD-L1) treatment. All receptors come from an older man with urothelial cancer.

The chain joins TRBV7-3 to TRBJ2-3; the match to TRBD2 covers 11 bases. The CDR3 extends over 18 amino acids. V was pared by 0 bases and J by 6 bases, with 11 bases of the junction left unmatched. CDR1 and CDR2 from the germline V gene are SGHTA and FQGTGA. CDR3 residues: CASSLTPLASGRSDTQYF. In DNA form, the CDR3 reads TGTGCCAGCAGCTTAACCCCGCTGGCTAGCGGGAGGTCTGATACGCAGTATTTT.

The chain employs TRBV10-1 and TRBJ2-1; D possibly corresponds to TRBD2 (5 bases). The CDR3 is 13 amino acids. V was cut by 4 bases and J by 5 bases, with 9 bases left in between. Germline assignment: CDR1 WNHNN and CDR2 SYGVQD (reference sequence). CDR3: CASSGPGNNEQFF. Written as DNA, the CDR3 is TGCGCCAGCAGTGGGCCGGGAAACAATGAGCAGTTCTTC.

This clone was counted once. This rearrangement joins TRBV2 to TRBJ2-1; 15 bases fit TRBD2. This CDR3 spans 16 amino acids. J lost 9 bases, V lost 6 bases, and 9 bases had no gene match. Germline CDR1 is SNHLY and CDR2 is FYNNEI. CDR3: CASRIGLAGGRGEQFF. The CDR3 DNA reads as TGTGCCAGCAGGATTGGACTAGCGGGAGGGCGGGGTGAGCAGTTCTTC.

The chain combines TRBV7-9 with TRBJ1-2; D not resolved. Trimming shortened V by 1 base and J by 3 bases, and 9 bases separated the two germline ends. This CDR3 is built from 14 residues. Germline CDR1 SEHNR, CDR2 FQNEAQ (reference sequence). The CDR3: CASSLDTEYYGYTF. The CDR3 DNA reads as TGTGCCAGCAGCTTAGATACAGAGTACTATGGCTACACCTTC.

The genes are TRBV28 and TRBJ1-5; D possibly corresponds to TRBD1 (5 bases). The CDR3 is 15 amino acids. The germline CDR1 and CDR2 sequences are MDHEN and SYDVKM. The V end lost 6 bases, the J end lost 4 bases, and 16 bases lay between the germline ends. The CDR3 bases are TGTGCCAGCAGGCCGAGCCAGGGAAGAAATCAGCCCCAGCATTTT. Its translation: CASRPSQGRNQPQHF.

The V and J genes are TRBV5-1 and TRBJ1-1; 11 bases line up with TRBD1. Per the germline V gene, CDR1 is SGHRS and CDR2 is YFSETQ. V lost 4 bases, J lost 5 bases, and 22 bases stayed unmatched. This CDR3 comprises 20 residues. The CDR3 loop reads CASSPFLHTGTGGVGTEAFF. The DNA of the CDR3 is TGCGCCAGCAGCCCGTTTCTCCATACGGGGACAGGGGGAGTAGGGACTGAAGCTTTCTTT. Full variable domain (remainder filled in from reference TRBV5-1 and TRBJ1-1): KAGVTQTPRYLIKTRGQQVTLSCSPISGHRSVSWYQQTPGQGLQFLFEYFSETQRNKGNFPGRFSGRQFSNSRSEMNVSTLELGDSALYLCASSPFLHTGTGGVGTEAFFGQGTRLTVV.

The chain carries TRBV6-5 and TRBJ1-3; D might be TRBD1 (5 bases). The V gene lost 6 bases and the J gene lost 0 bases, with 9 bases spanning the gap. CDR1 is MNHEY and CDR2 is SVGAGI in the germline V gene. The CDR3 extends over 14 amino acids. This chain's CDR3 is CASSRQFSGNTIYF. CDR3 bases: TGTGCCAGCAGCCGACAGTTCTCTGGAAACACCATATATTTT.

The chain employs TRBV6-6 and TRBJ1-4; D is perhaps TRBD1 (5 bases). Trimming left V 7 bases short and J 8 bases short, with 20 bases between. The CDR3 is made up of 15 amino acids. Germline CDR1 reads MNHNY; CDR2 reads SVGAGI (reference sequence). CDR3 sequence reads: CASKQLVQGREKLFF. In DNA form, the CDR3 reads TGTGCCAGCAAACAGTTAGTCCAGGGCCGGGAAAAACTGTTTTTT.

CDR3 in DNA: TGCGCCAGCAGCTCACCGGAGTTACAAGAGACCCAGTACTTC. Translating it yields CASSSPELQETQYF. The chain couples TRBV5-1 to TRBJ2-5, with D uncertain. The length of the CDR3 is 14 residues. Per germline, CDR1 SGHRS and CDR2 YFSETQ. V gave up 3 bases and J gave up 2 bases, with 11 bases separating them. Drawing the rest from reference TRBV5-1 and TRBJ2-5, the complete variable domain is KAGVTQTPRYLIKTRGQQVTLSCSPISGHRSVSWYQQTPGQGLQFLFEYFSETQRNKGNFPGRFSGRQFSNSRSEMNVSTLELGDSALYLCASSSPELQETQYFGPGTRLLVL.

The chain carries TRBV5-8 and TRBJ1-2, with 7 bases lining up with TRBD1. With 0 bases clipped from V and 4 bases from J, the junction kept 6 bases outside the gene matches. The CDR3 loop spans 15 amino acids. Looked up from germline, CDR1 is SGHTS and CDR2 is YDEGEE. The CDR3 sequence is CASSLGTGPTYGYTF. The DNA of the CDR3 is TGTGCCAGCAGCTTGGGGACAGGTCCCACCTATGGCTACACCTTC.

The J gene is TRBJ2-3, the V gene TRBV28; TRBD2 matches at 7 bases. Germline trimming cut 5 bases from V and 1 base from J; bases unmatched to any gene: 3. The V gene's germline CDR1 is MDHEN and CDR2 SYDVKM. This CDR3 has 14 residues. The CDR3 region is CASSVTSGTDTQYF. As DNA, the CDR3 is TGTGCCAGCAGTGTTACTAGCGGCACAGATACGCAGTATTTT.

V gene TRBV5-1 combines with J gene TRBJ2-7, with D perhaps TRBD2 (5 bases). The germline V gene encodes CDR1 SGHRS and CDR2 YFSETQ. This CDR3 spans 16 amino acids. Trimming stripped 0 bases from V and 5 bases from J, with 18 bases between. The CDR3, as DNA: TGCGCCAGCAGCTTGGGTTACCGGGAAACTAAAAACGAGCAGTACTTC. Translation gives CASSLGYRETKNEQYF.

Remarks on this clone: Other nucleotide sequences from this sample produce the same CDR3. The gene calls are TRBV9 and TRBJ1-1; D unresolved. Germline values: CDR1 SGDLS, CDR2 YYNGEE. V was pared by 0 bases and J by 1 base, with 7 bases between. The CDR3 contains 14 residues. DNA of the CDR3: TGTGCCAGCAGCGTAGGGGCAGGGAACACTGAAGCTTTCTTT. Its translation is CASSVGAGNTEAFF. Drawing the rest from reference TRBV9 and TRBJ1-1, the complete variable domain is DSGVTQTPKHLITATGQRVTLRCSPRSGDLSVYWYQQSLDQGLQFLIQYYNGEERAKGNILERFSAQQFPDLHSELNLSSLELGDSALYFCASSVGAGNTEAFFGQGTRLTVV.

A single count supports this clone. This rearrangement joins TRBV6-6 to TRBJ2-1, with 9 bases aligning to TRBD1. After removal of 6 bases from V and 4 bases from J, the junction contained 10 bases not matched to a gene. Germline CDR1 reads MNHNY; CDR2 reads SVGAGI (reference sequence). The CDR3 is 16 amino acids. CDR3 region: CASSQPRDRAYNEQFF. For the CDR3, the DNA is TGTGCCAGCAGCCAGCCCCGGGACAGGGCGTACAATGAGCAGTTCTTC.

The chain uses TRBV4-2 and TRBJ2-5, with 13 bases fitting TRBD2. Germline values: CDR1 LGHNA, CDR2 YNFKEQ. CDR3 length: 17 amino acids. The trim removed 5 bases at V and 5 bases at J, leaving 11 bases unmatched. Here the CDR3 reads CASSLRTSGSTPETQYF. CDR3 bases: TGTGCCAGCAGCTTACGGACTAGCGGGAGCACGCCCGAGACCCAGTACTTC.

The CDR3 region is CASSLYGGNQPQHF. CDR3 bases: TGCGCCAGCAGCTTGTATGGGGGGAATCAGCCCCAGCATTTT. The chain recombines TRBV5-1 with TRBJ1-5; a possible D gene is TRBD1 (5 bases). The V end was cut by 1 base, the J end by 4 bases, with 9 bases between. CDR3 length equals 14 residues. Germline V gene data show CDR1 as SGHRS and CDR2 as YFSETQ.

This chain uses TRBV5-6 with TRBJ1-5; a weak D match, TRBD1 (5 bases). V was cut by 1 base and J by 7 bases, with 12 bases left in between. The germline V gene encodes CDR1 SGHDT and CDR2 YYEEEE. The CDR3 extends over 14 amino acids. The CDR3, as DNA: TGTGCCAGCAGCTTGTCCCCAGGGCAACAGCCCCAGCATTTT. It translates to CASSLSPGQQPQHF.

DNA of the CDR3: TGTGCCAGCAGCTTAGGGGGAGCGGGGCACACAGATACGCAGTATTTT. Translating it yields CASSLGGAGHTDTQYF. This chain links TRBV11-2 with TRBJ2-3; 7 nucleotides agree with TRBD2. CDR3 length: 16 residues. V shed 1 base, J shed 2 bases, and the junction held 6 bases outside the gene matches. Germline V lookup: CDR1 SGHAT, CDR2 FQNNGV.

V gene TRBV7-9 combines with J gene TRBJ2-5; TRBD2 agrees at 12 bases. The J segment lost 5 bases and the V segment lost 5 bases, leaving 9 bases of the junction unmatched. There are 16 residues in the CDR3. CDR1 is SEHNR and CDR2 is FQNEAQ in the germline V gene (reference sequence). This chain's CDR3 is CASSARTSGTGETQYF. CDR3 nucleotides: TGTGCCAGCAGCGCCCGGACTAGCGGGACTGGGGAGACCCAGTACTTC.

The V gene is TRBV7-8, the J gene TRBJ1-2, with TRBD1 identical over 8 bases. The CDR3 sequence is 15 residues long. After removal of 1 base from V and 6 bases from J, the junction contained 7 bases not matched to a gene. Germline V lookup: CDR1 SGHVS, CDR2 FQNEAQ. CDR3 in amino acids: CASSLGRDRGHGYTF. The CDR3 bases are TGTGCCAGCAGCTTAGGGCGTGACAGGGGTCATGGCTACACCTTC.

J is TRBJ2-1 and V is TRBV5-1, with D maybe TRBD1 (6 bases). Trimming stripped 5 bases from V and 1 base from J, with 16 bases between. CDR3 size: 16 residues. The germline gives CDR1 SGHRS, CDR2 YFSETQ. DNA for the CDR3: TGCGCCAGCAGTTTTCAACCCGACAGGTCCTACAATGAGCAGTTCTTC. This encodes CASSFQPDRSYNEQFF.

The V call is TRBV7-8, the J call TRBJ2-4, with 8 bases fitting TRBD2. J lost 0 bases, V lost 2 bases, and 3 bases had no gene match. CDR1 SGHVS and CDR2 FQNEAQ come from the germline V gene. The CDR3 length is 16 residues. DNA of the CDR3: TGTGCCAGCAGCTTATACGGGGGGGAAGCCAAAAACATTCAGTACTTC. Translation gives CASSLYGGEAKNIQYF.

J is TRBJ2-7 and V is TRBV5-1; D unclear. Germline assignment: CDR1 SGHRS and CDR2 YFSETQ. The CDR3 contains 16 residues. Trimming shortened V by 0 bases and J by 1 base, and 14 bases separated the two germline ends. The CDR3 here is CASSLDPAQASYEQYF. The DNA for the CDR3 is TGCGCCAGCAGCTTGGACCCCGCTCAGGCTTCCTACGAGCAGTACTTC.

This clone was seen once. The CDR3 region is CASSPPGGTGDTEAFF. The CDR3 nucleotides read TGCGCCAGCAGCCCCCCCGGAGGGACGGGAGACACTGAAGCTTTCTTT. The gene calls are TRBV4-3 and TRBJ1-1, with D perhaps TRBD1 (5 bases). Germline V gives CDR1 LGHNA, CDR2 YSLEER. V was clipped by 4 bases and J by 3 bases, with 18 bases between them. This CDR3 region has 16 residues.

In its sample, this clone was seen once. The rearrangement uses TRBV19 and TRBJ2-5, with a tentative D call TRBD1 (6 bases). Germline V gene lookup returns CDR1 LNHDA and CDR2 SQIVND (reference sequence). The CDR3 length is 15 residues. V lost 3 bases to trimming and J lost 5 bases, with 16 bases between them. The CDR3 DNA reads TGTGCCAGTAGTATCCAGGGGTCCTTGGGGGAGACCCAGTACTTC. The encoded protein is CASSIQGSLGETQYF. Filled out from reference TRBV19 and TRBJ2-5, the complete variable domain reads DGGITQSPKYLFRKEGQNVTLSCEQNLNHDAMYWYRQDPGQGLRLIYYSQIVNDFQKGDIAEGYSVSREKKESFPLTVTSAQKNPTAFYLCASSIQGSLGETQYFGPGTRLLVL.

The CDR3 DNA reads TGTGCCAGCAGTTCCCCCTCGCGAGACGAGCAGTACTTC. Translation: CASSSPSRDEQYF. The chain is built from TRBV28 and TRBJ2-7, with D uncertain. Per the germline V gene, CDR1 is MDHEN and CDR2 is SYDVKM. Trimming stripped 4 bases from V and 5 bases from J, with 12 bases between. This CDR3 contains 13 residues.